This entry lists 17 T cell receptor beta chains sequenced from one sample in a study of technical replicates of blood from a handful of donors. TCRdb's copy holds only in-frame clones and misses some; the assay was immunoSEQ multiplex PCR. Of about 79,000 clones listed, roughly 94% are singletons. What was sequenced was T cells isolated from PBMCs. These receptors were collected from a human donor in good health.

This chain connects TRBV4-1 to TRBJ1-5, with 9 positions matching TRBD1. The CDR3 covers 15 residues. V lost 6 bases, J lost 2 bases, and 5 bases stayed unmatched. Germline-derived CDR1 and CDR2 are MGHRA and YSYEKL. The CDR3 sequence: CASRQGALGNQPQHF. Written as DNA, the CDR3 is TGCGCCAGCAGACAGGGGGCATTGGGCAATCAGCCCCAGCATTTT.

The chain is built from TRBV28 and TRBJ2-5; 8 nucleotides match TRBD1. The CDR3 is 14 amino acids. The V gene end was trimmed by 7 bases and the J gene end by 8 bases; junction bases not matched to a gene: 12. Germline CDR1 and CDR2: MDHEN and SYDVKM. The CDR3 loop reads CASMELGQDRTQYF. In nucleotides, the CDR3 is TGTGCCAGCATGGAACTGGGACAGGACAGAACCCAGTACTTC.

The gene calls are TRBV14 and TRBJ1-1, with D possibly matching TRBD1 (6 bases). Trimming left V 4 bases short and J 4 bases short, with 16 bases between. Germline V lookup: CDR1 SGHDN, CDR2 FVKESK. The CDR3 extends over 15 amino acids. Here the CDR3 reads CASSLLRTGSTEAFF. The CDR3 DNA sequence: TGTGCCAGCAGCCTTCTCAGAACAGGGTCCACTGAAGCTTTCTTT.

The chain has TRBV4-1 and TRBJ2-7, with 9 bases that match TRBD1. CDR1 MGHRA and CDR2 YSYEKL come from the germline V gene. J gave up 3 bases and V 7 bases, and 4 bases lay outside the gene matches. This CDR3 spans 13 amino acids. CDR3 nucleotides: TGCGCCAGCAAGGGACAGGGCGTCTACGAGCAGTACTTC. Translation gives CASKGQGVYEQYF.

V is TRBV18 and J is TRBJ2-1; tentative D call: TRBD1 (5 bases). Trimming stripped 5 bases from V and 5 bases from J, with 13 bases between. CDR1 KGHSH and CDR2 LQKENI come from the germline V gene. The CDR3 is 14 amino acids. CDR3 in DNA: TGTGCCAGCTCAATCATAGGGGCAAACAATGAGCAGTTCTTC. Protein: CASSIIGANNEQFF.

The chain couples TRBV5-1 to TRBJ1-2, with D perhaps matching TRBD1 (5 bases). The CDR3 totals 19 residues. Trimming shortened V by 4 bases and J by 4 bases, and 29 bases separated the two germline ends. Germline CDR1 reads SGHRS; CDR2 reads YFSETQ. CDR3 protein: CASSQKRHRESQETYGYTF. For the CDR3, the DNA is TGCGCCAGCAGCCAAAAAAGGCACAGAGAATCACAGGAAACCTATGGCTACACCTTC.

The chain combines TRBV5-5 with TRBJ2-5; 8 positions agree with TRBD1. The CDR3 loop spans 18 amino acids. Germline CDR1 SGHKS, CDR2 YYEKEE (reference sequence). V trimming: 0 bases; J trimming: 5 bases; junction bases outside the gene matches: 15. In DNA form, the CDR3 reads TGTGCCAGCAGCTTGGTTTTACTCGGGACAGGTTCCGGGGAGACCCAGTACTTC. Translated, it gives CASSLVLLGTGSGETQYF. Drawing the rest from reference TRBV5-5 and TRBJ2-5, the complete variable domain is DAGVTQSPTHLIKTRGQQVTLRCSPISGHKSVSWYQQVLGQGPQFIFQYYEKEERGRGNFPDRFSARQFPNYSSELNVNALLLGDSALYLCASSLVLLGTGSGETQYFGPGTRLLVL.

The chain recombines TRBV6-5 with TRBJ2-3; 8 nucleotides line up with TRBD1. CDR1 MNHEY and CDR2 SVGAGI come from the germline V gene. J lost 3 bases, V lost 4 bases, and 6 bases had no gene match. The CDR3 runs 15 residues. For the CDR3, the DNA is TGTGCCAGCAGTTCCTGGACAGGGCGGACAGATACGCAGTATTTT. The encoded protein is CASSSWTGRTDTQYF.

The gene calls are TRBV5-1 and TRBJ2-7, with TRBD2 identical over 9 bases. The J segment lost 4 bases and the V segment lost 2 bases, leaving 7 bases of the junction unmatched. CDR3 length: 15 residues. CDR1 is SGHRS, CDR2 YFSETQ, per germline. The CDR3 nucleotides read TGCGCCAGCAGCTTTAGCGGGGGTGGGGTATACGAGCAGTACTTC. Its translation is CASSFSGGGVYEQYF.

The chain carries TRBV7-9 and TRBJ2-5; 7 positions match TRBD2. The germline V gene encodes CDR1 SEHNR and CDR2 FQNEAQ (reference sequence). The CDR3 has 14 residues. The V segment lost 3 bases and the J segment 9 bases; nucleotides outside the gene matches: 10. The CDR3 loop reads CASSFVGGVQAQYF. The CDR3 DNA reads as TGTGCCAGCAGCTTCGTTGGGGGGGTCCAGGCCCAGTACTTC.

This chain uses TRBV28 with TRBJ1-4; D uncertain. Germline CDR1 and CDR2: MDHEN and SYDVKM. V lost 2 bases, J lost 7 bases, and 11 bases lay in between. There are 14 residues in the CDR3. CDR3 DNA: TGTGCCAGCAGTTTAGGAGAAACCGGTGAAAAACTGTTTTTT. This translates into CASSLGETGEKLFF.

The V gene is TRBV28, the J gene TRBJ2-5, with 8 bases lining up with TRBD2. Germline CDR1 reads MDHEN; CDR2 reads SYDVKM. The CDR3 is 11 amino acids. For the CDR3, the DNA is TGTAGGAGCGGGAGTCAAGAGACCCAGTACTTC. Translated: CRSGSQETQYF.

This rearrangement joins TRBV5-1 to TRBJ2-1, with D perhaps TRBD2 (6 bases). Trimming took off 0 bases at V and 2 bases at J, with 12 bases between the two ends. CDR1 is SGHRS and CDR2 is YFSETQ in the germline V gene. The CDR3 is made up of 16 amino acids. CDR3 protein: CASSLASLAAYNEQFF. CDR3 DNA: TGCGCCAGCAGCTTGGCCTCACTAGCCGCCTACAATGAGCAGTTCTTC.

V is TRBV6-6 and J is TRBJ1-1; no clear D. Deletions cut 2 bases from V and 5 bases from J, with 3 bases between. Germline V lookup: CDR1 MNHNY, CDR2 SVGAGI (reference sequence). The CDR3 consists of 11 residues. The CDR3 DNA sequence: TGTGCCAGCAGTTACCAAACTGAAGCTTTCTTT. Its translation is CASSYQTEAFF.

This rearrangement joins TRBV5-1 to TRBJ2-7; D possibly corresponds to TRBD1 (5 bases). CDR3 length: 12 residues. V lost 4 bases to trimming and J lost 4 bases, with 9 bases between them. Germline V gene data show CDR1 as SGHRS and CDR2 as YFSETQ. DNA for the CDR3: TGCGCCAGCAGCCAGGGTACTTACGAGCAGTACTTC. Translation gives CASSQGTYEQYF.

This chain connects TRBV30 to TRBJ2-2; a possible D gene is TRBD1 (5 bases). V dropped 0 bases and J dropped 0 bases, with 17 bases sitting between them. Germline V CDR1 and CDR2: GTSNPN, SVGIG (reference sequence). This CDR3 comprises 18 residues. Here the CDR3 reads CAWSVVAGHTPNTGELFF. The CDR3 DNA reads TGTGCCTGGAGTGTTGTTGCAGGGCACACCCCGAACACCGGGGAGCTGTTTTTT.

The V gene is TRBV9, the J gene TRBJ1-3; the D gene is possibly TRBD1 (5 bases). Germline CDR1 SGDLS, CDR2 YYNGEE. The CDR3 extends over 16 amino acids. Trimming left V 3 bases short and J 4 bases short, with 17 bases between. CDR3 in DNA: TGTGCCAGCAGCGCCAGGGTGCCCGGAGGGGGAAACACCATATATTTT. This gives the protein CASSARVPGGGNTIYF.